These T cell receptor beta chains were read from a single sample in a study of blood T cells in healthy people across ages. TCRdb re-called the 5' RACE reads with MiXCR, one entry per CDR3 protein. Of fewer than 1,000,000 distinct CDR3 sequences detected, around two fifths appear once; the ten largest clones hold about 19%. The material sequenced was blood. The origin of the receptors is a man in his sixties in good health. The conserved cysteine and the conserved F or W are not part of the CDR3 here.

J gene | V gene | CDR3 protein
TRBJ2-5 | TRBV14 | ASSQVRQQETQY
TRBJ2-1 | TRBV20-1 | SAPGQGVNSYNEQF
TRBJ2-3 | TRBV20-1 | SAPRADTQY
TRBJ1-2 | TRBV19 | ASSIGQGISGGYT
TRBJ1-2 | TRBV3-1 | ASSRTTGGGYGYT
TRBJ2-3 | TRBV9 | ASSVMDGYFTDTQY
TRBJ1-2 | TRBV18 | ASSELGASGYT
TRBJ1-2 | TRBV7-2 | ASSLTGTGAYGYT
TRBJ2-5 | TRBV20-1 | SARDHQGVRETQY
TRBJ2-7 | TRBV18 | ASSPKTENNLREQY
TRBJ2-3 | TRBV6-5 | ASMRGPSTDTQY
TRBJ2-1 | TRBV24-1 | ATSAVTGGKGNEQF
TRBJ2-3 | TRBV7-2 | ASSLGGLGTQY
TRBJ2-1 | TRBV7-3 | ATSGAGTSSYNEQF
TRBJ2-3 | TRBV4-3 | ASSQVYRGRTDTQY
TRBJ1-6 | TRBV27 | ASSFGGSPSPLH
TRBJ1-1 | TRBV10-3 | AISRTDNTEAF
TRBJ2-3 | TRBV7-6 | ASSQTGGAMTDTQY
TRBJ1-2 | TRBV28 | ASRSGQVYGYT
TRBJ2-5 | TRBV4-3 | ASSQEVLTWETQY
TRBJ2-1 | TRBV27 | ASSAGTGGANEQF
. | TRBV6-1 | ASSEWSDREQY
TRBJ2-1 | TRBV11-2 | ASAPSGLSYNGQF
TRBJ2-7 | TRBV12-3/TRBV12-4 | ASRVRAGEQY
TRBJ1-2 | TRBV24-1 | ATSDFLGASGYT
. | TRBV18 | ASSPGTSLVAYEQY
TRBJ2-7 | TRBV9 | ASSVGRTRGGYNEQY
TRBJ2-5 | TRBV3-1 | ASSEPTSGGAMETQY
TRBJ2-6 | TRBV5-1 | ASSLVIGLGANVLT
TRBJ2-7 | TRBV20-1 | SARDVYSYEQY
TRBJ1-2 | TRBV27 | ASTPHLGRDTVTSNYGYT
TRBJ2-3 | TRBV12-3/TRBV12-4 | ASSFLRGRTDMQY
TRBJ2-7 | TRBV5-5 | ASSLAVTGISYEQY
TRBJ2-7 | TRBV4-3 | ASSQDAGQSYEQY
TRBJ1-6 | TRBV9 | ASSVGGLNSPLH
TRBJ2-7 | TRBV5-1 | ASSSRAGASSYEQY
TRBJ2-3 | TRBV6-6 | ASSLTGVSDTQY
TRBJ2-7 | TRBV13 | ASSSGGGYCEQY
TRBJ2-3 | TRBV3-1 | ASSQQSVGDTQY
TRBJ2-7 | TRBV20-1 | SARSTGDREQY
TRBJ1-2 | TRBV4-3 | ASSQDGQTSNYGYT